This entry lists 22 T cell receptor beta chains sequenced from one sample in a study of blood T cell repertoires in COVID-19. Clones were sequenced by immunoSEQ multiplex PCR, and TCRdb holds only the in-frame ones, with some missing. The sample has approximately 400,000 clones; approximately 89% are singletons. Sequencing used peripheral blood. The receptors shown here come from a woman between 45 and 60 years old with COVID-19, enrolled during active disease.

The CDR3 sequence: CAWSRGGLTSGMGTDTQYF. The DNA for the CDR3 is TGTGCCTGGAGTAGGGGTGGGTTGACTAGCGGGATGGGCACAGATACGCAGTATTTT. This sequence joins TRBV30 and TRBJ2-3; 11 nucleotides line up with TRBD2. V was pared by 2 bases and J by 1 base, with 14 bases of the junction left unmatched. This CDR3 spans 19 amino acids. CDR1 GTSNPN and CDR2 SVGIG come from the germline V gene (reference sequence).

The V call is TRBV7-9, the J call TRBJ2-7; TRBD1 agrees at 9 bases. The germline gives CDR1 SEHNR, CDR2 FQNEAQ (reference sequence). This CDR3 contains 15 residues. V lost 0 bases to trimming and J lost 5 bases; unmatched junction nucleotides: 5. The CDR3 region has the DNA TGTGCCAGCAGCTTAGCGGGACAGGGATTAGACGAGCAGTACTTC. It yields the protein CASSLAGQGLDEQYF. Based on the CDR3 plus reference TRBV7-9 and TRBJ2-7, the full variable domain is DTGVSQNPRHKITKRGQNVTFRCDPISEHNRLYWYRQTLGQGPEFLTYFQNEAQLEKSRLLSDRFSAERPKGSFSTLEIQRTEQGDSAMYLCASSLAGQGLDEQYFGPGTRLTVT.

The J gene is TRBJ2-5, the V gene TRBV5-8; 16 positions agree with TRBD2. The CDR3 length is 19 residues. Germline V gene lookup returns CDR1 SGHTS and CDR2 YDEGEE. V lost 4 bases, J lost 4 bases, and 13 bases stayed unmatched. The CDR3 DNA sequence: TGTGCCAGCAGCCAGGGACTAGCGGGGGGGCGAGGTTTGATAGAGACCCAGTACTTC. It yields the protein CASSQGLAGGRGLIETQYF.

The chain employs TRBV7-8 and TRBJ2-3, with 8 bases aligning to TRBD1. Trimming removed 7 bases from V and 4 bases from J; junction bases left unmatched: 19. The CDR3 is 18 amino acids. CDR1 SGHVS and CDR2 FQNEAQ come from the germline V gene. The CDR3 loop is CASTQNIEPGQVADTQYF. The CDR3 region has the DNA TGTGCCAGCACGCAAAACATTGAGCCGGGACAGGTAGCAGATACGCAGTATTTT.

As regards this clone: Other DNA variants within this sample encode the same CDR3. The CDR3 nucleotides are TGTGCCAGCAGTCAGGGTTACGAGCAGTACTTC. The encoded protein is CASSQGYEQYF. The V gene is TRBV12-3 or TRBV12-4, the J gene TRBJ2-7; D possibly corresponds to TRBD1 (5 bases). This CDR3 is 11 amino acids long. Trimming shortened V by 5 bases and J by 4 bases, and 6 bases separated the two germline ends.

J is TRBJ1-3 and V is TRBV9; D is uncertain. CDR1 and CDR2 from the germline V gene are SGDLS and YYNGEE. Trimming shortened V by 0 bases and J by 0 bases, and 13 bases separated the two germline ends. This CDR3 comprises 17 residues. CDR3 amino acids: CASSVVGRPLSGNTIYF. The CDR3 DNA reads TGTGCCAGCAGCGTAGTTGGGAGGCCTCTCTCTGGAAACACCATATATTTT.

This chain connects TRBV19 to TRBJ2-2, with D possibly TRBD2 on 5 matching bases. The CDR3 has 13 amino acids. Germline V gives CDR1 LNHDA, CDR2 SQIVND (reference sequence). Trimming stripped 4 bases from V and 5 bases from J, with 8 bases between. Here the CDR3 reads CASSKGGTGELFF. CDR3 nucleotide sequence: TGTGCCAGTAGTAAAGGAGGAACCGGGGAGCTGTTTTTT.

This rearrangement joins TRBV15 to TRBJ2-7, with 7 bases fitting TRBD1. J lost 0 bases, V lost 5 bases, and 7 bases had no gene match. The CDR3 sequence is 15 residues long. From germline, CDR1 is LNHNV and CDR2 YYDKDF (reference sequence). CDR3 in DNA: TGTGCCACCAGCGCTTCGACAGGGACCTCCTACGAGCAGTACTTC. As protein: CATSASTGTSYEQYF.

The chain is built from TRBV6-5 and TRBJ1-2, with D tentatively TRBD1 (5 bases). V gave up 6 bases and J gave up 2 bases, with 10 bases separating them. Germline CDR1 reads MNHEY; CDR2 reads SVGAGI. This CDR3 is built from 13 residues. The CDR3 DNA reads TGTGCCAGCAGGCCGACAGAGAACTATGGCTACACCTTC. This encodes CASRPTENYGYTF.

The sample holds a few counts of this clone. The chain employs TRBV12-3 or TRBV12-4 and TRBJ1-6; D may be TRBD1 (5 bases). This CDR3 comprises 12 residues. V gave up 3 bases and J gave up 14 bases, with 11 bases separating them. The CDR3 reads CASSFGGGALHF. The CDR3, as DNA: TGTGCCAGCAGTTTTGGGGGAGGGGCCCTCCACTTT.

The chain joins TRBV4-1 to TRBJ2-7; 7 bases fit TRBD2. Germline V gives CDR1 MGHRA, CDR2 YSYEKL. Trimming cost V 0 bases and J 2 bases; bases outside gene matches: 4. CDR3 length equals 15 residues. The CDR3 DNA reads as TGCGCCAGCAGCCAAGATAAGGCGGGGGCCTACGAGCAGTACTTC. Protein sequence: CASSQDKAGAYEQYF.

The chain uses TRBV11-2 and TRBJ2-5, with D possibly being TRBD2 (5 bases). CDR3 size: 14 residues. Trimming cost V 5 bases and J 5 bases, with 15 bases left between them. Germline V gives CDR1 SGHAT, CDR2 FQNNGV. CDR3: CASSPDSSRETQYF. The CDR3, as DNA: TGTGCCAGCAGCCCGGACTCTTCACGGGAGACCCAGTACTTC.

Concerning this clone itself: The sample contains more than one DNA sequence encoding this CDR3. The chain has TRBV20-1 and TRBJ1-2; no definite D call. With 5 bases removed from V and 4 bases from J, the gap between germline ends came to 5 bases. The CDR3 length is 10 residues. Germline CDR1 reads DFQATT; CDR2 reads SNEGSKA (reference sequence). The CDR3 DNA sequence: TGCAGTGCTCCGGTCTATGGCTACACCTTC. It yields the protein CSAPVYGYTF.

V and J are TRBV4-1 and TRBJ1-2; the D is unclear. Germline CDR1 reads MGHRA; CDR2 reads YSYEKL. The CDR3 covers 16 residues. The V and J ends lost 2 bases and 8 bases respectively, with 21 bases between them. CDR3 residues: CASSQWLSGPTLGYTF. The CDR3 region has the DNA TGCGCCAGCAGCCAATGGCTCAGCGGGCCCACATTGGGCTACACCTTC.

The V gene is TRBV2, the J gene TRBJ2-1, with 9 bases that match TRBD2. V was clipped by 7 bases and J by 9 bases; unmatched bases: 10. The CDR3 length is 14 residues. Germline loops: CDR1 SNHLY, CDR2 FYNNEI. The CDR3 DNA reads TGTGCCAGCAAGGGCGGGGGGGCTGTCGGTGAGCAGTTCTTC. This sequence encodes CASKGGGAVGEQFF. The entire variable domain, with the rest obtained from reference TRBV2 and TRBJ2-1, is as follows: EPEVTQTPSHQVTQMGQEVILRCVPISNHLYFYWYRQILGQKVEFLVSFYNNEISEKSEIFDDQFSVERPDGSNFTLKIRSTKLEDSAMYFCASKGGGAVGEQFFGPGTRLTVL.

The CDR3 here is CASSASGQGFEAFF. Written as DNA, the CDR3 is TGTGCCAGCAGCGCTTCGGGACAGGGCTTTGAAGCTTTCTTT. The chain couples TRBV9 to TRBJ1-1, with 9 bases matching TRBD1. Losses at the gene ends were 3 bases for V and 7 bases for J; bases not matched to a gene: 7. Per the germline V gene, CDR1 is SGDLS and CDR2 is YYNGEE. This CDR3 is built from 14 residues.

The chain carries TRBV11-2 and TRBJ2-5; D may be TRBD1 (6 bases). V gave up 8 bases and J gave up 4 bases, with 17 bases separating them. The CDR3 is made up of 14 amino acids. Germline assignment: CDR1 SGHAT and CDR2 FQNNGV. The CDR3 protein is CASRPLSGAETQYF. In DNA, the CDR3 is TGTGCCAGCCGTCCCCTGTCAGGGGCAGAGACCCAGTACTTC.

The chain joins TRBV19 to TRBJ2-1; D possibly corresponds to TRBD1 (6 bases). CDR3 size: 16 residues. Trimming shortened V by 5 bases and J by 2 bases, and 16 bases separated the two germline ends. Germline CDR1 and CDR2: LNHDA and SQIVND (reference sequence). The DNA of the CDR3 is TGTGCCAGTAGTCATGGGACATCTACCGCCTACAATGAGCAGTTCTTC. This translates into CASSHGTSTAYNEQFF.

The V gene is TRBV5-1, the J gene TRBJ1-1; D not resolved. The CDR3 is 11 residues long. Germline V gives CDR1 SGHRS, CDR2 YFSETQ. The V end lost 4 bases, the J end lost 6 bases, and 7 bases lay between the germline ends. CDR3 sequence reads: CASSVGAEAFF. CDR3 bases: TGCGCCAGCAGCGTCGGGGCTGAAGCTTTCTTT. The full variable domain, completed using reference TRBV5-1 and TRBJ1-1, is KAGVTQTPRYLIKTRGQQVTLSCSPISGHRSVSWYQQTPGQGLQFLFEYFSETQRNKGNFPGRFSGRQFSNSRSEMNVSTLELGDSALYLCASSVGAEAFFGQGTRLTVV.

The chain combines TRBV28 with TRBJ1-3; the D gene is possibly TRBD1 (5 bases). Trimming shortened V by 3 bases and J by 2 bases, and 17 bases separated the two germline ends. The CDR3 loop spans 17 amino acids. CDR1 MDHEN and CDR2 SYDVKM come from the germline V gene. CDR3 amino acids: CASSLSGGVFPGNTIYF. CDR3 DNA sequence: TGTGCCAGCAGTTTGTCGGGGGGAGTATTTCCTGGAAACACCATATATTTT.

This chain uses TRBV29-1 with TRBJ1-2; tentatively, D is TRBD1 (5 bases). The germline V and J ends were trimmed by 5 bases and 6 bases, with 13 bases remaining between them. Germline lookup yields CDR1 SQVTM and CDR2 ANQGSEA. This CDR3 has 12 residues. CDR3 sequence: CSVQTRDNGYTF. CDR3 in DNA: TGCAGCGTTCAAACCAGGGATAATGGCTACACCTTC.

The gene calls are TRBV7-3 and TRBJ2-1; TRBD2 agrees at 16 bases. The V and J ends lost 5 bases and 5 bases, in that order; junction bases with no gene match: 15. Germline V CDR1 and CDR2: SGHTA, FQGTGA. This CDR3 has 20 amino acids. For the CDR3, the DNA is TGTGCCAGCAGCGCATATGGGACTAGCGGGGGGGCCCTTCACAACAATGAGCAGTTCTTC. The encoded protein is CASSAYGTSGGALHNNEQFF.